The 2 T cell receptor beta chains reported below all come from one sample, sequenced in a study of T cell responses to AZD1222 COVID-19 vaccine (dated by TCRdb to the early 2020s). The time point label on this specimen signifies: baseline before first vaccination. The library was produced with the immunoSEQ multiplex PCR assay. This is the immuneACCESS table as TCRdb keeps it, with only in-frame sequences that have V and J called. A part of the clones is gone; compared with another copy, unresolved V genes explain less than half, and the rest is unexplained. Recorded for this sample are around 150,000 clones; around 88% of them occurred a single time. Roughly 2.1% of the sample is taken by the ten largest. Sequenced material: peripheral blood, taken on day 0 of AZD1222 vaccination. These receptors originate from an adult in good health.

On this clone: Other DNA sequences from this sample encode an identical CDR3 as well. This chain connects TRBV19 to TRBJ1-2, with D perhaps TRBD1 (5 bases). This CDR3 has 13 amino acids. V was cut by 2 bases and J by 2 bases, with 6 bases left in between. Germline values: CDR1 LNHDA, CDR2 SQIVND (reference sequence). The CDR3 is CASSISGNYGYTF. The CDR3 bases are TGTGCCAGTAGTATATCAGGGAACTATGGCTACACCTTC.

The chain links TRBV10-3 to TRBJ2-1; a possible D gene is TRBD2 (6 bases). Germline CDR1 ENHRY, CDR2 SYGVKD. The CDR3 is 15 residues long. Trimming stripped 10 bases from V and 3 bases from J, with 19 bases between. This CDR3 is CATQTSGLSYNEQFF. In nucleotides, the CDR3 is TGTGCCACCCAAACTTCTGGACTAAGCTACAATGAGCAGTTCTTC.